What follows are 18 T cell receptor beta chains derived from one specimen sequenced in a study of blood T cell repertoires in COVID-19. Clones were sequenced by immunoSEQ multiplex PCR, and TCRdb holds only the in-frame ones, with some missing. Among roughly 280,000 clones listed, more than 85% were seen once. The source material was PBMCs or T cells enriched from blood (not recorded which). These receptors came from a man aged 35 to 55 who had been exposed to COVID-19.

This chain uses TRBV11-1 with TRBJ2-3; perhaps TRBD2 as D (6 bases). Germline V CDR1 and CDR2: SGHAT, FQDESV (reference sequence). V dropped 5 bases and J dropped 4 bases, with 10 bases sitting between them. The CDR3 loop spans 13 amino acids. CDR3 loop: CASSKGLSDTQYF. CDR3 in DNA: TGTGCCAGCAGCAAGGGACTTTCAGATACGCAGTATTTT.

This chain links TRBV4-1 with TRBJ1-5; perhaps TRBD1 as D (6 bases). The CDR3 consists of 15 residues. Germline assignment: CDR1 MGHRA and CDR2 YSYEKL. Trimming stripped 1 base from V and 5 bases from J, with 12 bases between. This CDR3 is CASSQGGQGYQPQHF. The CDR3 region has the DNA TGCGCCAGCAGCCAAGGCGGGCAGGGGTATCAGCCCCAGCATTTT.

The DNA for the CDR3 is TGTGCCAGCAGCTCATCAGGGCTTTCGGTCAGTCAGCCCCAGCATTTT. Protein product: CASSSSGLSVSQPQHF. The chain joins TRBV7-8 to TRBJ1-5, with D perhaps matching TRBD1 (5 bases). Germline V gene sequence: CDR1 SGHVS, CDR2 FQNEAQ. V gave up 4 bases and J gave up 6 bases, with 19 bases separating them. The CDR3 is made up of 16 amino acids.

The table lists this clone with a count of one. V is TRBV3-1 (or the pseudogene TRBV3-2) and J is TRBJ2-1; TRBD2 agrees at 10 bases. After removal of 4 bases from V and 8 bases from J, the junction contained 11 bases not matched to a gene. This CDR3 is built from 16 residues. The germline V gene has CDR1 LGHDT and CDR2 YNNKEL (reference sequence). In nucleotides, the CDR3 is TGTGCCAGCAGCCCTTTAGCGGGAGGCCAGGGGGATGAGCAGTTCTTC. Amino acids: CASSPLAGGQGDEQFF.

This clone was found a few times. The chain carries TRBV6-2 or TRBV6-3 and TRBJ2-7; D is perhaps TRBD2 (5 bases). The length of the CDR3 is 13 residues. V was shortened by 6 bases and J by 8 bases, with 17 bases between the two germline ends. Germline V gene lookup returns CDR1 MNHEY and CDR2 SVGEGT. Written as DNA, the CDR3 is TGTGCCAGCAGCTCTCGGGAAACTACGCAGCAGTACTTC. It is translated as CASSSRETTQQYF.

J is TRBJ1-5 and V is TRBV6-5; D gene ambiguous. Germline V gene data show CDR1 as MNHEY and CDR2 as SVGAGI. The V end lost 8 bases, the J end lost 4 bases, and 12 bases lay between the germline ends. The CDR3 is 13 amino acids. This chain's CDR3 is CASASRDNQPQHF. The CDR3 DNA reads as TGTGCCAGCGCATCGCGGGATAATCAGCCCCAGCATTTT.

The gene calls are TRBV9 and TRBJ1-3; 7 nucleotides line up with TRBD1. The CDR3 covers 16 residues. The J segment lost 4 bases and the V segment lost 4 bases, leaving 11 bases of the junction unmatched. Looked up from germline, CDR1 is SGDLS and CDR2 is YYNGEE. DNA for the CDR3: TGTGCCAGCAGCAACCGACAGGGCATTGCGGGAAACACCATATATTTT. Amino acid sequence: CASSNRQGIAGNTIYF.

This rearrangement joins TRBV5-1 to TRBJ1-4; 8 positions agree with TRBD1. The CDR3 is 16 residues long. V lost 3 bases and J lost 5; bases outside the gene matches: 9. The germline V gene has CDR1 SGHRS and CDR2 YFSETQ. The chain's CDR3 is CASSSGLNRGNEKLFF. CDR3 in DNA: TGCGCCAGCAGCTCGGGCCTTAACAGGGGGAATGAAAAACTGTTTTTT.

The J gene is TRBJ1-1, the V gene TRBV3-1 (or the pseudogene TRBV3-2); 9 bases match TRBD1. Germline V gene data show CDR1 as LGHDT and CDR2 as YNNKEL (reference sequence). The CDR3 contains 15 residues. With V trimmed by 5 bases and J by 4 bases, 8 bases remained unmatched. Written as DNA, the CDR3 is TGTGCCAGCAGCGGGGGACAGGGTAGAATCACTGAAGCTTTCTTT. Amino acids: CASSGGQGRITEAFF.

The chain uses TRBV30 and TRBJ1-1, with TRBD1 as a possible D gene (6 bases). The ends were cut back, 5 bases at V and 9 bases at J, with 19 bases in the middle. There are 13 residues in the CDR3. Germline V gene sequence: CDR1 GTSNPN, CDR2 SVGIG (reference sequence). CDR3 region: CAWVDRMSFKAFF. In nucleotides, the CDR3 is TGTGCCTGGGTTGACAGGATGTCTTTTAAAGCTTTCTTT. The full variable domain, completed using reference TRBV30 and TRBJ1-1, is SQTIHQWPATLVQPVGSPLSLECTVEGTSNPNLYWYRQAAGRGLQLLFYSVGIGQISSEVPQNLSASRPQDRQFILSSKKLLLSDSGFYLCAWVDRMSFKAFFGQGTRLTVV.

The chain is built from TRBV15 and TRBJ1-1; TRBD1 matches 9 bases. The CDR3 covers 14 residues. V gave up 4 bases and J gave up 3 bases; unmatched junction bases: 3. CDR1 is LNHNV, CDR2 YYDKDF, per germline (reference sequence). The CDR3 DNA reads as TGTGCCACCAGCAAGACAGGGGGGGACACTGAAGCTTTCTTT. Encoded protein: CATSKTGGDTEAFF.

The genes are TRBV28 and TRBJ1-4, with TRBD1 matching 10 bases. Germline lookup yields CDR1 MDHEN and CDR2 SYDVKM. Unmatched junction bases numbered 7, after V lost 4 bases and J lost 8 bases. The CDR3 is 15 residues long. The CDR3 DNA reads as TGTGCCAGCAGTTATCCCGGGACAGGGGAGGAAAAACTGTTTTTT. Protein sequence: CASSYPGTGEEKLFF.

CDR3 region: CASSLGLAGVYEQYF. The CDR3 nucleotides are TGTGCCAGCAGCTTGGGACTAGCGGGAGTCTACGAGCAGTACTTC. This rearrangement joins TRBV5-4 to TRBJ2-7; TRBD2 matches at 12 bases. Trimming removed 0 bases from V and 3 bases from J; junction bases left unmatched: 1. This CDR3 has 15 residues. From germline, CDR1 is SGHNT and CDR2 YYREEE (reference sequence).

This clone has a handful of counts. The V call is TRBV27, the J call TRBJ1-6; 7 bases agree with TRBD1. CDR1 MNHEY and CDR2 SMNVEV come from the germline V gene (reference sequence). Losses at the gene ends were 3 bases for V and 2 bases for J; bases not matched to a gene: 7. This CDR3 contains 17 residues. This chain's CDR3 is CASSFRIQGTYNSPLHF. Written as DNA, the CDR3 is TGTGCCAGCAGTTTCCGGATACAGGGGACCTATAATTCACCCCTCCACTTT.

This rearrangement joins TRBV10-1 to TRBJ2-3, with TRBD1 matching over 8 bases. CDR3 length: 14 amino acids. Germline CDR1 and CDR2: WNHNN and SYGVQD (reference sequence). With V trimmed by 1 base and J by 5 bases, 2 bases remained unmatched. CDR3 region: CASSELDRGDTQYF. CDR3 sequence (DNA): TGCGCCAGCAGTGAGTTAGACAGGGGAGATACGCAGTATTTT.

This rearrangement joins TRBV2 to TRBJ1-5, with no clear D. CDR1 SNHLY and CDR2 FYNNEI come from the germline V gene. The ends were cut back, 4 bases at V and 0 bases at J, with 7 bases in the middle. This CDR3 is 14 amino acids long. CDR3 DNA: TGTGCCAGCAGTGCGTTAAATAGCAATCAGCCCCAGCATTTT. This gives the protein CASSALNSNQPQHF.

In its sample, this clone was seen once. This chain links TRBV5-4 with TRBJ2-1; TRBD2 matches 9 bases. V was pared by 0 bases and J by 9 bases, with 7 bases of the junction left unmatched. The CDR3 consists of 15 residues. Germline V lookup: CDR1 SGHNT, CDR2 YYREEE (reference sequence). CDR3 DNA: TGTGCCAGCAGCTTGGATGCTAGCGGGACGACTGAGCAGTTCTTC. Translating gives CASSLDASGTTEQFF.

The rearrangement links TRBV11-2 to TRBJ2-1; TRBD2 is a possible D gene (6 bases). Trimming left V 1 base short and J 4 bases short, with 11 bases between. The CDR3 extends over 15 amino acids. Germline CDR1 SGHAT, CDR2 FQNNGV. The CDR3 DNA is TGTGCCAGCAGCTTAGTCTTAGCGGAGTACAATGAGCAGTTCTTC. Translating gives CASSLVLAEYNEQFF. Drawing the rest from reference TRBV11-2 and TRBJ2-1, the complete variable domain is EAGVAQSPRYKIIEKRQSVAFWCNPISGHATLYWYQQILGQGPKLLIQFQNNGVVDDSQLPKDRFSAERLKGVDSTLKIQPAKLEDSAVYLCASSLVLAEYNEQFFGPGTRLTVL.